The next 21 T cell receptor beta chains were all read from a single sample in a study of chemoradiotherapy in HPV16-positive cancers. Only in-frame clones appear in the TCRdb table, and some are missing; sequencing was by immunoSEQ multiplex PCR. This table holds 2,500 to 3,000 clones, around four fifths found once. Sequenced here: blood, sampled from a patient who underwent chemoradiotherapy. The receptor source for this set is a human donor with HPV-associated anogenital cancer.

The sample holds one count of this clone. The rearrangement joins TRBV19 to TRBJ2-5, with 8 bases lining up with TRBD1. The J call could be wrong; TRBJ2-7 is a better fit for the DNA end. The CDR3 extends over 13 amino acids. CDR1 and CDR2 (germline): LNHDA, SQIVND (reference sequence). The DNA of the CDR3 is TGTGCCAGTAGTATTGGTGACAGGGGCGAGCAGTACTTC. As protein: CASSIGDRGEQYF.

This sequence joins TRBV6-6 and TRBJ2-2; D unclear. The V gene's germline CDR1 is MNHNY and CDR2 SVGAGI (reference sequence). The germline V and J ends were trimmed by 8 bases and 7 bases, with 8 bases remaining between them. The CDR3 has 11 residues. This CDR3 is CASGWDGELFF. Written as DNA, the CDR3 is TGTGCCAGCGGTTGGGACGGGGAGCTGTTTTTT.

The chain is built from TRBV5-4 and TRBJ1-4; 7 bases match TRBD1. V was clipped by 4 bases and J by 2 bases; unmatched bases: 5. Germline V lookup: CDR1 SGHNT, CDR2 YYREEE (reference sequence). This CDR3 has 15 residues. CDR3 residues: CASSLGQPTNEKLFF. The CDR3 DNA is TGTGCCAGCAGCCTGGGACAGCCTACTAATGAAAAACTGTTTTTT.

The chain carries TRBV30 and TRBJ1-2; D perhaps matches TRBD1 (6 bases). The CDR3 contains 13 residues. Trimming removed 5 bases at V and 8 bases at J, with 18 bases between. Germline CDR1 GTSNPN, CDR2 SVGIG (reference sequence). The chain's CDR3 is CAWHFRGRKGYTF. In DNA, the CDR3 is TGTGCCTGGCATTTTCGGGGGCGTAAGGGCTACACCTTC. The full variable domain, with the rest looked up from reference TRBV30 and TRBJ1-2, is SQTIHQWPATLVQPVGSPLSLECTVEGTSNPNLYWYRQAAGRGLQLLFYSVGIGQISSEVPQNLSASRPQDRQFILSSKKLLLSDSGFYLCAWHFRGRKGYTFGSGTRLTVV.

The rearrangement joins TRBV18 to TRBJ2-1; 7 positions agree with TRBD1. Germline assignment: CDR1 KGHSH and CDR2 LQKENI. The V gene end was trimmed by 4 bases and the J gene end by 4 bases; junction bases not matched to a gene: 13. This CDR3 comprises 17 residues. CDR3 nucleotide sequence: TGTGCCAGCTCACGTGGACAGGTTAGGCACCCTTACAATGAGCAGTTCTTC. Its translation is CASSRGQVRHPYNEQFF.

In DNA form, the CDR3 reads TGTGCCAGCAGTTACGGAGGGTTAGGCTACACCTTC. This encodes CASSYGGLGYTF. The chain combines TRBV6-5 with TRBJ1-2; D not resolved. The germline V and J ends were trimmed by 2 bases and 8 bases, with 9 bases remaining between them. In germline, CDR1 is MNHEY, CDR2 SVGAGI. The CDR3 has 12 amino acids.

This rearrangement joins TRBV21-1 to TRBJ1-2. TRBV21-1 is recorded as a pseudogene. There are 12 residues in the CDR3. The CDR3 here is CAKTGGRYGHTF. The CDR3 DNA reads TGTGCCAAAACGGGGGGGCGCTATGGCCACACCTTC.

The CDR3, as DNA: TGTGCCAGAAGCTTGATGTGCGGGTATCGTTGGCCTTCCCAGCAGTATTTT. The encoded protein is CARSLMCGYRWPSQQYF. The V and J genes are TRBV5-3 and TRBJ2-3, with a weak D call TRBD2 (5 bases). TRBV5-3 is placed among ORFs of uncertain function. V was pared by 1 base and J by 11 bases, with 26 bases between. This CDR3 has 17 amino acids.

The chain joins TRBV7-2 to TRBJ1-1, with TRBD1 identical over 7 bases. This CDR3 has 14 residues. J gave up 9 bases and V 4 bases, and 11 bases lay outside the gene matches. Per the germline V gene, CDR1 is SGHTA and CDR2 is FQGNSA. The CDR3 DNA sequence: TGTGCCAGCAGCTCTGTCCCGGGACAGTCGAAAGCTTTCTTT. It translates to CASSSVPGQSKAFF.

This clone appeared once. The V gene is TRBV14, the J gene TRBJ1-1, with 7 bases aligning to TRBD1. From germline, CDR1 is SGHDN and CDR2 FVKESK. This CDR3 has 18 residues. V lost 4 bases, J lost 2 bases, and 16 bases stayed unmatched. CDR3 nucleotides: TGTGCCAGCAGCCTCCGGCCAATGATAACAGGGGATAACACTGAAGCTTTCTTT. This gives the protein CASSLRPMITGDNTEAFF.

V is TRBV2 and J is TRBJ1-2, with 10 bases matching TRBD1. This CDR3 is built from 14 residues. Per germline, CDR1 SNHLY and CDR2 FYNNEI. J was trimmed by 7 bases and V by 5 bases; bases with no gene match: 7. The chain's CDR3 is CASSIDRGRAGYTF. Here the CDR3 DNA reads TGTGCCAGCAGTATTGACAGGGGGCGAGCTGGCTACACCTTC.

The V and J genes are TRBV5-4 and TRBJ1-1, with D perhaps matching TRBD1 (5 bases). The CDR3 is 15 residues long. V lost 4 bases to trimming and J lost 0 bases, with 13 bases between them. Germline V gives CDR1 SGHNT, CDR2 YYREEE (reference sequence). CDR3 coding DNA: TGTGCCAGCAGCGGGAAAGGGACGGTGAACACTGAAGCTTTCTTT. Amino acids: CASSGKGTVNTEAFF.

The genes are TRBV11-2 and TRBJ2-1, with 14 bases that match TRBD2. This CDR3 has 19 residues. The trim removed 5 bases at V and 4 bases at J, leaving 13 bases unmatched. CDR1 and CDR2 (germline): SGHAT, FQNNGV. CDR3 nucleotides: TGTGCCAGCAGCCCGATTCCCGGGACTAGCGGGGGATTGTACAATGAGCAGTTCTTC. This encodes CASSPIPGTSGGLYNEQFF.

Comment on this clone: The junction shows a germline mismatch at one end, possibly a read error. The genes are TRBV6-6 and TRBJ2-1, with 16 bases fitting TRBD2. This CDR3 spans 16 amino acids. The germline CDR1 and CDR2 sequences are MNHNY and SVGAGI (reference sequence). The CDR3 DNA reads TGTGCCAGCATCTTCGGGACTAGCGGGGGGGAAGGGGAGCAGCTCTTC. Its protein is CASIFGTSGGEGEQLF.

CDR3 sequence (DNA): TGTGCCAGCAGCTTAAGTGTGAAGGGAGTAGATACGCAGTATTTT. Translating gives CASSLSVKGVDTQYF. The chain combines TRBV7-6 with TRBJ2-3, with TRBD2 as a possible D gene (5 bases). V was pared by 2 bases and J by 5 bases, with 14 bases between. The CDR3 is 15 amino acids. CDR1 SGHVS and CDR2 FNYEAQ come from the germline V gene.

This rearrangement joins TRBV25-1 to TRBJ2-7; weak D call: TRBD2 (6 bases). Germline V gene sequence: CDR1 MGHDK, CDR2 SYGVNS. There are 15 residues in the CDR3. V was cut by 5 bases and J by 6 bases, with 20 bases left in between. CDR3 in amino acids: CASSNGGLRAREQYF. The CDR3 bases are TGTGCCAGCAGTAATGGAGGACTAAGGGCTCGCGAGCAGTACTTC.

The chain couples TRBV9 to TRBJ2-3; 8 bases are shared with TRBD2. The V segment lost 3 bases and the J segment 1 base; nucleotides outside the gene matches: 7. The CDR3 contains 16 residues. Germline V lookup: CDR1 SGDLS, CDR2 YYNGEE. The CDR3 DNA follows: TGTGCCAGCAGCGAGGCGGCGGGGGGACGCACAGATACGCAGTATTTT. It specifies CASSEAAGGRTDTQYF.

This chain joins TRBV21-1 and TRBJ1-5. TRBV21-1 constitutes a pseudogene. This CDR3 has 13 amino acids. The CDR3 DNA is TGTGCCAGCTTCCTCGGCCTAAATCAGCCCCAGCATTTT. It encodes CASFLGLNQPQHF.

The chain combines TRBV5-1 with TRBJ1-2; 8 bases align to TRBD1. The V segment lost 0 bases and the J segment 8 bases; nucleotides outside the gene matches: 9. CDR3 size: 15 residues. Germline values: CDR1 SGHRS, CDR2 YFSETQ. CDR3 nucleotide sequence: TGCGCCAGCAGCTTGGTCGGGGGACAGGAGGGCGGCTACACCTTC. Its protein is CASSLVGGQEGGYTF.

The CDR3 nucleotides read TGTGCCAGCAGGCGGGGGTCGGGTGAGACTGAAGCTTTCTTT. It yields the protein CASRRGSGETEAFF. The gene calls are TRBV2 and TRBJ1-1; perhaps TRBD1 as D (5 bases). Trimming took 6 bases from V and 5 from J, leaving 16 bases between them. Per germline, CDR1 SNHLY and CDR2 FYNNEI. This CDR3 comprises 14 residues.

This rearrangement joins TRBV7-2 to TRBJ2-5; 11 positions agree with TRBD1. This CDR3 contains 16 residues. V gave up 6 bases and J gave up 1 base; unmatched junction bases: 7. Germline values: CDR1 SGHTA, CDR2 FQGNSA. CDR3 bases: TGTGCCAGCAGTCTTACCGGGACAGGGGGCCAAGAGACCCAGTACTTC. Its protein is CASSLTGTGGQETQYF.